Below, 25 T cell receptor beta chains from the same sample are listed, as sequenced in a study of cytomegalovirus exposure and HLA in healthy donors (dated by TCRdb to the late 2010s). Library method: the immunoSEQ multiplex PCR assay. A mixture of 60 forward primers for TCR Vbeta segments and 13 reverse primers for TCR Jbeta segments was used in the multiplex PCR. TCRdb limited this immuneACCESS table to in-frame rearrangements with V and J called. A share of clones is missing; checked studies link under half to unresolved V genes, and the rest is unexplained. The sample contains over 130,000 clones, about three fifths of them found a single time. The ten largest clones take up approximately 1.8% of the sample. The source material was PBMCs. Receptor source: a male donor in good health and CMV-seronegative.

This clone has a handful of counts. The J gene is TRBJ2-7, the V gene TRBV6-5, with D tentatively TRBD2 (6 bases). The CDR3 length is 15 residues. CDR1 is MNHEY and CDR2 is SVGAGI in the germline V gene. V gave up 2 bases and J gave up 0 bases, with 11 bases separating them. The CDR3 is CASSYGRTSSYEQYF. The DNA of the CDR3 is TGTGCCAGCAGTTACGGGAGGACAAGCTCCTACGAGCAGTACTTC.

The CDR3, as DNA: TGTGCCTGGAGAGGGGGCCGGGACACTGAAGCTTTCTTT. Translation: CAWRGGRDTEAFF. The chain joins TRBV30 to TRBJ1-1; 7 nucleotides align to TRBD1. V shed 3 bases, J shed 3 bases, and the junction held 4 bases outside the gene matches. The CDR3 runs to 13 residues. Germline V CDR1 and CDR2: GTSNPN, SVGIG (reference sequence).

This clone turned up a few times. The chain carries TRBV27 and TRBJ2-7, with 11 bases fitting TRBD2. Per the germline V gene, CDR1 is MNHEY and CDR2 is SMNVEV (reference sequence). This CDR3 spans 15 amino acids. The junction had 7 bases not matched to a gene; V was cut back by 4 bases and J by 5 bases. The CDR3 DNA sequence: TGTGCCAGCAGTTCCACTACTAGCGGGGGCGACGAGCAGTACTTC. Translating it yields CASSSTTSGGDEQYF.

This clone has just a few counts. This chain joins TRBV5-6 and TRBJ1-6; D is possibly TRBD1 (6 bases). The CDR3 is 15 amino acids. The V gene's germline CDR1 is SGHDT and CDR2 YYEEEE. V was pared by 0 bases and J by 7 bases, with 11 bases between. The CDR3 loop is CASSLVGQGNSPLHF. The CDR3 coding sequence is TGTGCCAGCAGCTTGGTAGGCCAGGGGAATTCACCCCTCCACTTT.

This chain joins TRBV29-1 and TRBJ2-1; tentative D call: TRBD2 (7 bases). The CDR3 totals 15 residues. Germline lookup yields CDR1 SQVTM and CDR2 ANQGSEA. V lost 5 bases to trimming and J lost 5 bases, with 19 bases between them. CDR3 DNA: TGCAGCGTTTTACAGGGAGGGGTACGGGACAATGAGCAGTTCTTC. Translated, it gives CSVLQGGVRDNEQFF.

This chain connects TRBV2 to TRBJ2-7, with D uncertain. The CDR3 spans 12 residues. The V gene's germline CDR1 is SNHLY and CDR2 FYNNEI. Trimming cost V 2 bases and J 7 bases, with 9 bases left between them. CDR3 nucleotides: TGTGCCAGCAGTGAAAGAGTGGAGGAGCAGTACTTC. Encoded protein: CASSERVEEQYF.

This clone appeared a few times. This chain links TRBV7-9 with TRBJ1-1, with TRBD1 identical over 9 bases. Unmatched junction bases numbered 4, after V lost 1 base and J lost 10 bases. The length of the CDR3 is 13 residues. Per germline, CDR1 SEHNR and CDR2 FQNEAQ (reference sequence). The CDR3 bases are TGTGCCAGCAGCTTAGTCGGACAGGGGCGAGCTTTCTTT. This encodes CASSLVGQGRAFF.

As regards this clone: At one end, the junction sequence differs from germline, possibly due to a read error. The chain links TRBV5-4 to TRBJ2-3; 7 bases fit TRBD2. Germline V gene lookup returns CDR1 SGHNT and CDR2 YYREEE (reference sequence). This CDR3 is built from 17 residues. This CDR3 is CASSRQGAGGSTGTQYF. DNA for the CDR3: TGTGCCAGCAGCAGGCAAGGGGCCGGGGGGAGCACAGGTACGCAGTATTTT.

In nucleotides, the CDR3 is TGTGCCAGCAGTGAACAGGGGCCATATGGCTACACCTTC. Residues: CASSEQGPYGYTF. The rearrangement links TRBV25-1 to TRBJ1-2, with D tentatively TRBD1 (6 bases). Germline CDR1 reads MGHDK; CDR2 reads SYGVNS. The length of the CDR3 is 13 residues. The germline V and J ends were trimmed by 2 bases and 5 bases, with 9 bases remaining between them.

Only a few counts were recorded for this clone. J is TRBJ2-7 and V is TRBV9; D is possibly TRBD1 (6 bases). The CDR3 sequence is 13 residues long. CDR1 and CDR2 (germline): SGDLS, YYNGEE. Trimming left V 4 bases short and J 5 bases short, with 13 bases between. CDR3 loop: CASSSDSRDEQYF. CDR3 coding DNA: TGTGCCAGCAGCTCGGACAGTCGGGACGAGCAGTACTTC.

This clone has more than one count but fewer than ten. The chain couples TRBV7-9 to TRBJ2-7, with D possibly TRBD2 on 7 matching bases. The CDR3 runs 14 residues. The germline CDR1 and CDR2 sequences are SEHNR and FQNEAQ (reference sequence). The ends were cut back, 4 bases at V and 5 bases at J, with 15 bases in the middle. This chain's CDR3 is CASSSGGAFNEQYF. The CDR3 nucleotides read TGTGCCAGCAGCTCGGGGGGCGCGTTCAACGAGCAGTACTTC.

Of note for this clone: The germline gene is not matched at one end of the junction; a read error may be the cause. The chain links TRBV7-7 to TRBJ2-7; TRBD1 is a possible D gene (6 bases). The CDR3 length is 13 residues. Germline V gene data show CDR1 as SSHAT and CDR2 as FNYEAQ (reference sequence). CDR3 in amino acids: CASSLAGDYEQYF. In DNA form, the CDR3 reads TGTGCTAGCAGCTTAGCAGGGGACTACGAGCAGTACTTC.

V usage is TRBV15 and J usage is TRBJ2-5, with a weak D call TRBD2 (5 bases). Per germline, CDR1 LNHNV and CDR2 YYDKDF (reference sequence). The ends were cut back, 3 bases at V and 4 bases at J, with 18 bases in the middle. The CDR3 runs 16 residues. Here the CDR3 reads CATSSHAGRARETQYF. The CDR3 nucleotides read TGTGCCACCAGCAGCCACGCCGGGCGGGCTCGAGAGACCCAGTACTTC.

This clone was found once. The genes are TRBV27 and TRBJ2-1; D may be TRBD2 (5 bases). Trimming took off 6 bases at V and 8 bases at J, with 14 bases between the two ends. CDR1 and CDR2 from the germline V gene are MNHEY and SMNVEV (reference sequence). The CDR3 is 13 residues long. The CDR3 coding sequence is TGTGCCAGCAGGCTAGCCGGTAGTGATGAGCAGTTCTTC. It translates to CASRLAGSDEQFF.

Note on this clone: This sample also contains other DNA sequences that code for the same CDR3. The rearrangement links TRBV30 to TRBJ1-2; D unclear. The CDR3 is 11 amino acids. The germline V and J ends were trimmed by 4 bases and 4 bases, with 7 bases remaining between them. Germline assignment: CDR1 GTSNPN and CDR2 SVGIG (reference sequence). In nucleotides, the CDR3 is TGTGCCTGGACCAATTCCTATGGCTACACCTTC. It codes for CAWTNSYGYTF.

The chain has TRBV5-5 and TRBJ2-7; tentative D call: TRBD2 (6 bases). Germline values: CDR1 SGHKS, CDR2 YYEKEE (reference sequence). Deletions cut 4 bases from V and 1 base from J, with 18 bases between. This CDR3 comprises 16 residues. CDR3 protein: CASSLEGTTVSYEQYF. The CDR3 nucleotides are TGTGCCAGCAGCCTGGAGGGAACGACAGTATCCTACGAGCAGTACTTC.

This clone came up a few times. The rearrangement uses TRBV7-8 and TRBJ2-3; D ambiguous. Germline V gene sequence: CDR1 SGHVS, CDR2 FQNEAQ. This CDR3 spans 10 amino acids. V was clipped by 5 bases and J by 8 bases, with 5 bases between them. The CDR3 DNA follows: TGTGCCAGCAGCCGGGTTACGCAGTATTTT. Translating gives CASSRVTQYF.

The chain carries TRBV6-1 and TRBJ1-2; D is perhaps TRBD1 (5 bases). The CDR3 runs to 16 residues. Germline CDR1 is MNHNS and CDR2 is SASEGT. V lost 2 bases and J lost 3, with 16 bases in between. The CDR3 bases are TGTGCCAGCAGTGAATGGTTCCAGGGAGGGGACTATGGCTACACCTTC. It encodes CASSEWFQGGDYGYTF.

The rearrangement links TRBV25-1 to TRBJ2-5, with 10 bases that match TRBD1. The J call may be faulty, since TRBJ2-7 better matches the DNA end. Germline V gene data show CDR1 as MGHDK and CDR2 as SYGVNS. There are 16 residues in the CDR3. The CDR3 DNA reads TGTGCCAGCAGTGAAGGGCGGGGACAGGGGTCCTACGAGCAGTACTTC. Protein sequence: CASSEGRGQGSYEQYF.

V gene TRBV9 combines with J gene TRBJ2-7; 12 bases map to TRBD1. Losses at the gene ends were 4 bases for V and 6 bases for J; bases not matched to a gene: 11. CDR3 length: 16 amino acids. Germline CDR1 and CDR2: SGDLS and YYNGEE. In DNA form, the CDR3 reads TGTGCCAGCAGCCCGAGGCCGGGGACAGGGGGCGGCGAGCAGTACTTC. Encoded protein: CASSPRPGTGGGEQYF.

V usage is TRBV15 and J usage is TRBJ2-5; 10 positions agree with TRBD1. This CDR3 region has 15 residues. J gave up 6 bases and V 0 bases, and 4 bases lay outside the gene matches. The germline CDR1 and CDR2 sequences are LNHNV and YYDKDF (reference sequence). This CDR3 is CATSREGTGVKTQYF. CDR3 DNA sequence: TGTGCCACCAGCAGAGAGGGGACAGGGGTAAAGACCCAGTACTTC.

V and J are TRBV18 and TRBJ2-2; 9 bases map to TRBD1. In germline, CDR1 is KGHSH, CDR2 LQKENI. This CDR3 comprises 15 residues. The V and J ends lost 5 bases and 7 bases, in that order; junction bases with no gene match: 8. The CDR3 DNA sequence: TGTGCCAGCTCATCCGGGACAGGGTCTGTCGGGGAGCTGTTTTTT. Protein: CASSSGTGSVGELFF.

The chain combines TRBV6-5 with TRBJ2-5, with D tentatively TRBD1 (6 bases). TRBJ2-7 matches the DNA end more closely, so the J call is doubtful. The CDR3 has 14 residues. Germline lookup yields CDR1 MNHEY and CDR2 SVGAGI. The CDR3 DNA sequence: TGTGCCAGCAGTTACGGGACATCGTCCTACGAGCAGTACTTC. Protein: CASSYGTSSYEQYF.

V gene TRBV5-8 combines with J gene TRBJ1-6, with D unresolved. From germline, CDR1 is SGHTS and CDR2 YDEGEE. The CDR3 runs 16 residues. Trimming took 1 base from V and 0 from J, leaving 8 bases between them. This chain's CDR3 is CASSLNRGSYNSPLHF. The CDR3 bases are TGTGCCAGCAGCTTGAACCGGGGCTCCTATAATTCACCCCTCCACTTT. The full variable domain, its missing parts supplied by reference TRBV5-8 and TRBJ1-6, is EAGVTQSPTHLIKTRGQQATLRCSPISGHTSVYWYQQALGLGLQFLLWYDEGEERNRGNFPPRFSGRQFPNYSSELNVNALELEDSALYLCASSLNRGSYNSPLHFGNGTRLTVT.

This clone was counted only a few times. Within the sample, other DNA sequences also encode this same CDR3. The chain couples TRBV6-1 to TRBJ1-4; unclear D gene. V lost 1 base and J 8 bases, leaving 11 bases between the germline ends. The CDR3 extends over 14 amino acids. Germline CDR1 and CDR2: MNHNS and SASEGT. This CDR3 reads CASSEGGTGEKLFF. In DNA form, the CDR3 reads TGTGCCAGCAGTGAAGGGGGTACGGGAGAAAAACTGTTTTTT.